This T cell receptor beta chain was sequenced for a study of early stage breast cancer tumors. Study conclusions and caveats: In most of the 16 patients, blood comparison separated tumor from normal breast.

Details on this clone: Its target is not known.

The data were produced by immunoSEQ multiplex PCR, yet TCRdb's version contains in-frame clones alone and is incomplete. This table has 25,000 to 35,000 clones, roughly 50% appearing once. V was shortened by 3 bases and J by 4 bases, with 12 bases between the two germline ends. The CDR3 extends over 13 amino acids. CDR1 GTSNPN and CDR2 SVGIG come from the germline V gene (reference sequence). The chain is built from TRBV30 and TRBJ1-1; a possible D gene is TRBD1 (5 bases). This TCR derives from a person between 50 and 60 years old with breast cancer. Sample: breast tumor tissue. CDR3 DNA sequence: TGTGCCTGGAGGGGGACCGGCGGCACTGAAGCTTTCTTT. Amino acids: CAWRGTGGTEAFF. Together with reference TRBV30 and TRBJ1-1, the CDR3 gives the full variable domain: SQTIHQWPATLVQPVGSPLSLECTVEGTSNPNLYWYRQAAGRGLQLLFYSVGIGQISSEVPQNLSASRPQDRQFILSSKKLLLSDSGFYLCAWRGTGGTEAFFGQGTRLTVV.